A single TCR beta chain is shown here with its context. The antigen remains unidentified. The data belong to a study of T cell repertoires in cytomegalovirus infection. Study outcomes and limitations: The ex vivo response showed dominance by HLA-C-restricted CMV-specific TCR beta clonotypes.

The CDR3 is 15 amino acids. After removal of 5 bases from V and 5 bases from J, the junction contained 8 bases not matched to a gene. From germline, CDR1 is MNHEY and CDR2 SVGEGT. Using its own MiXCR run on the reads, TCRdb lists one record per CDR3 protein. Seen here are fewer than 300,000 distinct CDR3 sequences, 25% observed once, and the top ten hold more than 11%. Sequenced input: PBMCs. The rearrangement joins TRBV6-2 or TRBV6-3 to TRBJ2-5; 10 bases are a match to TRBD2. The TCR originated in a human donor in good health (CMV status not recorded). Some clones in this sample may be carry-over from other donors' samples. The CDR3 coding sequence is TGTGCCAGCAGTCGCGGGACTAGCGCTTGGGAGACCCAGTACTTC. This translates into CASSRGTSAWETQYF.